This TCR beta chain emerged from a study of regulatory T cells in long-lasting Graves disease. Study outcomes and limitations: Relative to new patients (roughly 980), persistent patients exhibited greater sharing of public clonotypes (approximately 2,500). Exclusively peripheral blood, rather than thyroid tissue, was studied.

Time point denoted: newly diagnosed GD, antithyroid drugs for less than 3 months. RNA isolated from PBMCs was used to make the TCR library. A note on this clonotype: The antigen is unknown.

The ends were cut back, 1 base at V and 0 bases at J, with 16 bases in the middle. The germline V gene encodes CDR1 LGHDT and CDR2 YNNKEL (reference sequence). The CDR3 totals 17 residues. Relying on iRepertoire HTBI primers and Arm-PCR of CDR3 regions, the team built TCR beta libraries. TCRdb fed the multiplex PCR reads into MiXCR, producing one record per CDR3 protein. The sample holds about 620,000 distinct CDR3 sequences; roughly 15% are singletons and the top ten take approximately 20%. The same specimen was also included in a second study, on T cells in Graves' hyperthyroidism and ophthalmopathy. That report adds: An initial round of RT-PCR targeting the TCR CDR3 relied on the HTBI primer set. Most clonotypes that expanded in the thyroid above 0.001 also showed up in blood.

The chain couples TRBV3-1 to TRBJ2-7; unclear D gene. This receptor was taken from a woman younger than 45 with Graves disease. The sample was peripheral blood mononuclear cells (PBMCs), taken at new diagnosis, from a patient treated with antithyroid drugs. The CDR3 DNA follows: TGTGCCAGCAGCCAAGCATTATCTGGAGTGAGCTCCTACGAGCAGTACTTC. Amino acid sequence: CASSQALSGVSSYEQYF.